What follows are 5 T cell receptor beta chains derived from one specimen sequenced in a study of post-analysis software for immune sequencing data. For these receptors, no antigen is known. Study-wide results and limits: There were a few TRBV segments more frequent in patients than controls, and TRBV5-6, TRBV5-1 and TRBV20-1 were among them.

Prepared libraries of TCR beta cDNA carried unique molecular identifiers. MiXCR, applied by TCRdb to the PCR reads, yields one record per CDR3 protein. This table has about 620,000 distinct CDR3 sequences, around 47% appearing once. Material for sequencing was blood. The origin of the receptors is a girl between 10 and 17 years old with multiple sclerosis.

The chain recombines TRBV29-1 with TRBJ2-1, with 8 positions matching TRBD2. V was pared by 5 bases and J by 7 bases, with 10 bases of the junction left unmatched. Germline CDR1 reads SQVTM; CDR2 reads ANQGSEA. This CDR3 contains 14 residues. CDR3 sequence: CSVPGLVTVNEQFF. CDR3 nucleotide sequence: TGCAGCGTTCCGGGACTAGTGACAGTAAATGAGCAGTTCTTC.

This clonotype was picked up one time. The chain carries TRBV6-6 and TRBJ1-1; D is possibly TRBD1 (6 bases). CDR1 and CDR2 from the germline V gene are MNHNY and SVGAGI (reference sequence). This CDR3 contains 15 residues. V was shortened by 0 bases and J by 1 base, with 9 bases between the two germline ends. CDR3 sequence reads: CASSYSLTGNTEAFF. The DNA of the CDR3 is TGTGCCAGCAGTTACTCCCTGACAGGGAACACTGAAGCTTTCTTT.

This clonotype was seen only a few times. The rearrangement joins TRBV12-3 or TRBV12-4 to TRBJ1-2; 8 nucleotides align to TRBD1. The CDR3 covers 14 residues. The ends lost 1 base at V and 8 bases at J; junction bases unmatched: 6. The CDR3 here is CASSLVDRGGGYTF. The CDR3 nucleotides are TGTGCCAGCAGTTTAGTCGACAGGGGTGGGGGCTACACCTTC.

The chain joins TRBV6-6 to TRBJ2-1, with D tentatively TRBD2 (5 bases). CDR3 length: 13 amino acids. Trimming stripped 7 bases from V and 15 bases from J, with 22 bases between. Germline values: CDR1 MNHNY, CDR2 SVGAGI (reference sequence). The CDR3 DNA reads TGTGCCAGCACTTGGAGGACGGAGACCCCATGGTTCTTC. Translated: CASTWRTETPWFF.

This clonotype was detected once. The rearrangement joins TRBV6-5 to TRBJ1-2; a weak D match, TRBD1 (5 bases). CDR1 and CDR2 (germline): MNHEY, SVGAGI. V was pared by 2 bases and J by 11 bases, with 15 bases between. The CDR3 sequence is 13 residues long. The CDR3 DNA reads TGTGCCAGCAGTTACCAACGGCCCGAGGGGTACACCTTC. It codes for CASSYQRPEGYTF.